A selection of T cell receptor beta chains follows, all from one sample in a study of graft-versus-host responses after intestinal transplantation. The method was immunoSEQ multiplex PCR; TCRdb's version includes in-frame clones alone and lacks a portion of them. The sample holds around 15,000 clones, roughly 60% seen once. Sequencing was performed on ileum tissue, taken 524 days after transplant. These TCRs come from a human patient who received an intestinal transplant, so some T cells may come from the graft donor. The CDR3 runs from the conserved cysteine through the conserved F or W. Clone size is not always given. Where it is, it says once, few, many or a class for expanded clones.

clone_size	v_call	j_call	cdr3_aa
few	TRBV10-2	TRBJ2-7	CASGLSYEQYF
.	TRBV10-2	TRBJ1-2	CASSESTGIGYTF
.	TRBV11-2	TRBJ2-1	CASSQRESHNEQFF
.	TRBV9	TRBJ2-1	CASSAELVTYNEQFF
.	TRBV14	TRBJ1-1	CASSQDWGEEGGTEAFF
few	TRBV10-3	TRBJ1-4	CAISGSGTMNEKLFF
.	TRBV9	TRBJ2-2	CASSRTSNTGELFF
.	TRBV6-6	TRBJ2-7	CASTQTSGGIYEQYF
few	TRBV6-6	TRBJ2-7	CASTYAYEQYF
.	TRBV4-3	.	CASSQDRDRGREQYF
.	TRBV6-1	TRBJ2-5	CASTLTGGETQYF
few	TRBV7-6	TRBJ2-2	CASSLGSQGITGELFF
few	TRBV6-5	TRBJ1-2	CASSWDRDNYGYTF
.	TRBV6-5	TRBJ1-3	CASSYPAGFGNTIYF
.	TRBV11-3	TRBJ1-1	CASSLGQQAFF
.	TRBV7-9	TRBJ2-7	CASSLEGARAYEQYF
.	TRBV4-3	TRBJ2-7	CASSQAASAYEQYF
.	TRBV19	TRBJ2-2	CASTGTSGANTGELFF
.	TRBV4-1	TRBJ2-7	CASSQDPGTSTYEQYF
.	TRBV10-3	TRBJ2-7	CAIRKAGDDEQYF
.	TRBV7-9	TRBJ1-1	CASRLTGAPTEAFF
few	TRBV7-2	TRBJ1-1	CASSLRRGNTEAFF
.	TRBV7-2	TRBJ2-2	CASSLVLATGELFF
few	TRBV30	TRBJ1-6	CAWKGGTGGRDNSPLHF
.	TRBV7-9	TRBJ1-3	CASSPKVGFTISGNTIYF
.	TRBV5-1	TRBJ2-5	CASSLEGASETQYF
.	TRBV11-2	TRBJ2-7	CASSRDIYEQYF
.	TRBV6-5	TRBJ1-5	CASRRGTGSNQPQHF
.	TRBV7-2	TRBJ2-7	CASSSDRASGEQYF
few	TRBV7-9	TRBJ2-1	CASSLSRDEQFF
.	TRBV30	TRBJ1-1	CAWRGPGSAFF
large	TRBV6-5	TRBJ1-2	CASSYEANYGYTF
few	TRBV25-1	TRBJ2-7	CPPRGNGQGTYEQYF
.	TRBV30	TRBJ2-7	CAWSTTGQIYEQYF
.	TRBV19	TRBJ1-2	CASSSGTGNGYTF
.	TRBV7-9	TRBJ1-1	CASSPPGGAEAFF
few	TRBV19	TRBJ1-6	CASSPTGSTYNSPLHF
.	TRBV21-1	TRBJ2-3	CASVRLRWGQRYNTDTQYF
.	TRBV14	TRBJ2-1	CASSQPRGISYNEQFF
.	TRBV5-4	TRBJ2-1	CASSQGLAETYNEQFF
.	TRBV18	TRBJ1-2	CASSPVGGQIYGYTF
few	TRBV5-1	TRBJ2-1	CASSLRGLAGAGNEQFF
.	TRBV18	TRBJ2-7	CASSRDRVDEQYF
.	TRBV7-2	TRBJ2-1	CASSHGLAGPFSYNEQFF
once	TRBV5-1	TRBJ2-7	CASSLYGTGLQEQYF
.	TRBV4-3	TRBJ2-5	CASSQEAGTRETQYF
.	TRBV4-3	TRBJ1-3	CASSQEHGQGVGNTIYF
few	TRBV7-9	TRBJ2-5	CASSPGTSGVLGETQYF